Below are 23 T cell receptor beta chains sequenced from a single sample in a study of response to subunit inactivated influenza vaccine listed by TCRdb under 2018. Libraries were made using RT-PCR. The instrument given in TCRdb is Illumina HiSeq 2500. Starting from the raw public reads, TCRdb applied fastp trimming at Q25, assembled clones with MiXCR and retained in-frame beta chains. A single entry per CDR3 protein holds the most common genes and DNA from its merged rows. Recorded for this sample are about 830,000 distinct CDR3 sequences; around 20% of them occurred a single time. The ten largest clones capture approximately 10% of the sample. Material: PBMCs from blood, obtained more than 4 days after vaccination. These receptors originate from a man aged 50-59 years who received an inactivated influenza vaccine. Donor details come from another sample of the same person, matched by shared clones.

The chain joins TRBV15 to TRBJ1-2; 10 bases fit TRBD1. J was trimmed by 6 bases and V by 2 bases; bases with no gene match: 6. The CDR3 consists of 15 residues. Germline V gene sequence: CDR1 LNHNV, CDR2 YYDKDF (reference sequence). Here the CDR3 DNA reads TGTGCCACCAGCAGATTTCCCGGGACAGGGGATGGCTACACCTTC. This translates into CATSRFPGTGDGYTF.

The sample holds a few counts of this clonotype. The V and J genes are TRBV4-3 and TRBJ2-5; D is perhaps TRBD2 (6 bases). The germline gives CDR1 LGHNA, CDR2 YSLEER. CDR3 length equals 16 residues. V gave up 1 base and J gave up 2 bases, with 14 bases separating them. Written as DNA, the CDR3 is TGCGCCAGCAGCCAAGTCCGCGGTGCGGGGCAAGAGACCCAGTACTTC. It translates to CASSQVRGAGQETQYF.

This chain's CDR3 is CASKIGIGHLNIQYF. Here the CDR3 DNA reads TGTGCCAGCAAGATAGGTATAGGCCACCTAAACATTCAGTACTTC. The V call is TRBV11-2, the J call TRBJ2-4; D uncertain. V lost 7 bases, J lost 6 bases, and 19 bases lay in between. CDR3 length: 15 amino acids. CDR1 is SGHAT and CDR2 is FQNNGV in the germline V gene.

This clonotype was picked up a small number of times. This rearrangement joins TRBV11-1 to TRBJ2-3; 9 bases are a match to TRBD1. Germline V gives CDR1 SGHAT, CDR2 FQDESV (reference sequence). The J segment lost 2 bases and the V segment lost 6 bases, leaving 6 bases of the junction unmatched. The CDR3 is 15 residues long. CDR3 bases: TGTGCCAGCAGACCGGGACAGGGACTCACAGATACGCAGTATTTT. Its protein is CASRPGQGLTDTQYF.

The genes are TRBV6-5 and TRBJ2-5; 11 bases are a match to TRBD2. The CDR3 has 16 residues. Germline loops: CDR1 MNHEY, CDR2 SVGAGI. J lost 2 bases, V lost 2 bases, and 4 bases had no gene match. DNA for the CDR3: TGTGCCAGCAGTTACCTTCGACTAGCGGGGCAAGAGACCCAGTACTTC. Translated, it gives CASSYLRLAGQETQYF.

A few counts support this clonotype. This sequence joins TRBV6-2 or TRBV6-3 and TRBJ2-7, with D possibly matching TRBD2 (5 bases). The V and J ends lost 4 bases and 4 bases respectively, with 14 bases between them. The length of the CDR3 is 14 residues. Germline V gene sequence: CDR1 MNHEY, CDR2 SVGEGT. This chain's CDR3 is CASSSPRTVYEQYF. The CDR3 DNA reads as TGTGCCAGCAGTTCCCCCAGGACTGTGTACGAGCAGTACTTC.

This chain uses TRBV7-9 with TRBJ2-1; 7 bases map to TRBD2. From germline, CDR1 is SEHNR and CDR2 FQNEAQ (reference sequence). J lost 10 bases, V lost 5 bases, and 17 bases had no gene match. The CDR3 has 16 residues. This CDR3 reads CASSIFRDYRMVEQFF. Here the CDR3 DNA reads TGTGCCAGCAGCATTTTCCGGGACTACAGGATGGTGGAGCAGTTCTTC.

This CDR3 reads CSARGPGNTDTQYF. The CDR3 nucleotides are TGCAGTGCTAGAGGGCCGGGAAACACAGATACGCAGTATTTT. This chain connects TRBV20-1 to TRBJ2-3, with a weak D call TRBD2 (5 bases). The CDR3 runs 14 residues. With 1 base removed from V and 2 bases from J, the gap between germline ends came to 10 bases. CDR1 and CDR2 from the germline V gene are DFQATT and SNEGSKA (reference sequence).

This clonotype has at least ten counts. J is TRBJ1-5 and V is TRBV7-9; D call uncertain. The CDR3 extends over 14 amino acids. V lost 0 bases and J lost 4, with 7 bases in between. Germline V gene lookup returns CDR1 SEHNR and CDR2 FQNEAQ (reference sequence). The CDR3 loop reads CASSLASRNQPQHF. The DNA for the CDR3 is TGTGCCAGCAGCTTAGCAAGCCGGAATCAGCCCCAGCATTTT.

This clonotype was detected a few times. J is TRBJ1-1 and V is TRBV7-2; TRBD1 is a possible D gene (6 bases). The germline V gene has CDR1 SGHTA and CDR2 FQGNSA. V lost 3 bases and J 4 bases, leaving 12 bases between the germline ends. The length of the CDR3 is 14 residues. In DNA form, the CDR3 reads TGTGCCAGCAGCTTCCCCGGCAGGGGCACTGAAGCTTTCTTT. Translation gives CASSFPGRGTEAFF.

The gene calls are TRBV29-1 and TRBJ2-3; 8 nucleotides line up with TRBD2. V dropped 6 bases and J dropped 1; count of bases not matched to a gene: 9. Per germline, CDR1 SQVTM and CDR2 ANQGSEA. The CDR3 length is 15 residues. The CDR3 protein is CSVALADVRTDTQYF. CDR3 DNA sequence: TGCAGCGTCGCACTAGCGGATGTCCGCACAGATACGCAGTATTTT.

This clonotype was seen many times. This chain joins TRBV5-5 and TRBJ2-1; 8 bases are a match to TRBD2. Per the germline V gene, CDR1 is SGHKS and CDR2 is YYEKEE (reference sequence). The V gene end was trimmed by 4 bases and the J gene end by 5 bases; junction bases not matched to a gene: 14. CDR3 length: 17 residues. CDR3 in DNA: TGTGCCAGCAGCGGGCGGGGGGCAGGGGCCGGAGACAATGAGCAGTTCTTC. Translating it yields CASSGRGAGAGDNEQFF.

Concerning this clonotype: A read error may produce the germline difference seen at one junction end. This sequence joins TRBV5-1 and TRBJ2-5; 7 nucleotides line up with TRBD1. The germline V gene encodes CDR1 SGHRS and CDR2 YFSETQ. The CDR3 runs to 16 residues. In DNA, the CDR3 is TGCGCCAGGAGCTTGGGCTCAGGGGGTGGCCAAGGGACCCAGTACTTC. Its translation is CARSLGSGGGQGTQYF. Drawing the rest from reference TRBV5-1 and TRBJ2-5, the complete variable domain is KAGVTQTPRYLIKTRGQQVTLSCSPISGHRSVSWYQQTPGQGLQFLFEYFSETQRNKGNFPGRFSGRQFSNSRSEMNVSTLELGDSALYLCARSLGSGGGQGTQYFGPGTRLLVL.

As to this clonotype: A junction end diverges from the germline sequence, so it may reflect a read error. Here the CDR3 reads CASSSVVGNPTDTHYF. The CDR3 DNA is TGTGCCAGCAGTTCCGTCGTGGGAAACCCCACAGATACGCACTATTTT. The V call is TRBV12-3 or TRBV12-4, the J call TRBJ2-3; D gene ambiguous. The CDR3 is made up of 16 amino acids.

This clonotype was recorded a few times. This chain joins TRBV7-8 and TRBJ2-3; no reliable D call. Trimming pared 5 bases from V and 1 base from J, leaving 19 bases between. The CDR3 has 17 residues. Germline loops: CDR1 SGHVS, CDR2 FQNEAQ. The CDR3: CASSLDDPSSGTDTQYF. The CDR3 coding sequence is TGTGCCAGCAGCCTCGATGACCCCTCCTCAGGCACAGATACGCAGTATTTT.

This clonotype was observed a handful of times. The CDR3 region is CASSLDPVGQGYEQYF. The CDR3 nucleotides are TGCGCCAGCAGCTTGGACCCCGTGGGACAGGGCTACGAGCAGTACTTC. V and J are TRBV5-1 and TRBJ2-7; TRBD1 agrees at 9 bases. This CDR3 is 16 amino acids long. Germline assignment: CDR1 SGHRS and CDR2 YFSETQ. Unmatched junction bases numbered 7, after V lost 0 bases and J lost 3 bases.

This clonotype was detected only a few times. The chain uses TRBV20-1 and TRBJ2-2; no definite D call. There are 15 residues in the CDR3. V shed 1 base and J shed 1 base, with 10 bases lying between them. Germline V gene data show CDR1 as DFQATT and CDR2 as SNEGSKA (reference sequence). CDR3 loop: CSARVSEMNTGELFF. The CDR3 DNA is TGCAGTGCTAGAGTGAGCGAGATGAACACCGGGGAGCTGTTTTTT.

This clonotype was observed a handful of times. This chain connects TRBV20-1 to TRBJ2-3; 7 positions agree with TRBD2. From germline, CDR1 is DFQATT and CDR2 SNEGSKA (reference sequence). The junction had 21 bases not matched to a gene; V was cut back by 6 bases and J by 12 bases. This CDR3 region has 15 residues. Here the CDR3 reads CSAPDPARGTGGQYF. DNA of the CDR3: TGCAGTGCACCCGACCCGGCCAGAGGCACGGGGGGACAGTATTTT.

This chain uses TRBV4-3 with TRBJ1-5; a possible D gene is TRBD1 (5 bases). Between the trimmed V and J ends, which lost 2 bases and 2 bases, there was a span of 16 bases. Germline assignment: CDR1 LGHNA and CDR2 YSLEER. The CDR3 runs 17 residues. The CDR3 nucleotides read TGCGCCAGCAGCCAAAGATTCCGGGGCCTGGGCAATCAGCCCCAGCATTTT. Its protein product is CASSQRFRGLGNQPQHF.

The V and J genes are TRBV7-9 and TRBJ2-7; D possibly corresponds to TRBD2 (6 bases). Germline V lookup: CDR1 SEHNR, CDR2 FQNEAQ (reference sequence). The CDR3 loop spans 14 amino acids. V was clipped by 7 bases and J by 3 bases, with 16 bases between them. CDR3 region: CASISENSGYEQYF. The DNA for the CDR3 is TGTGCCAGCATTTCTGAAAATAGCGGCTACGAGCAGTACTTC.

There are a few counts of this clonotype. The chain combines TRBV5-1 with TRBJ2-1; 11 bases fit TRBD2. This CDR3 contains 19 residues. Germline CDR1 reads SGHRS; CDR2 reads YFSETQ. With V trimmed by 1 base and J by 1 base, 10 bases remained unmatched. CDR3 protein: CASSLLLASGRTSYNEQFF. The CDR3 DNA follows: TGCGCCAGCAGCTTGCTCCTGGCTAGCGGGAGGACTTCCTACAATGAGCAGTTCTTC.

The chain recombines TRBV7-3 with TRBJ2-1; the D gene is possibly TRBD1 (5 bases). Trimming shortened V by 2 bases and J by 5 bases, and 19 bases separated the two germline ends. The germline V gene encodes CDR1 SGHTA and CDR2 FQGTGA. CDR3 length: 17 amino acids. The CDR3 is CASSLEDISNRHNEQFF. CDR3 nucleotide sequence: TGTGCCAGCAGCTTAGAGGATATTAGTAACAGGCACAATGAGCAGTTCTTC.

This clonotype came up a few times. Written as DNA, the CDR3 is TGTGCCAGCAGTTATATTGTGTGGAAAGAGCAGTTCTTC. Its protein product is CASSYIVWKEQFF. V gene TRBV6-5 combines with J gene TRBJ2-1; unclear D gene. Germline V gene lookup returns CDR1 MNHEY and CDR2 SVGAGI. The CDR3 sequence is 13 residues long. V dropped 3 bases and J dropped 10 bases, with 13 bases sitting between them.